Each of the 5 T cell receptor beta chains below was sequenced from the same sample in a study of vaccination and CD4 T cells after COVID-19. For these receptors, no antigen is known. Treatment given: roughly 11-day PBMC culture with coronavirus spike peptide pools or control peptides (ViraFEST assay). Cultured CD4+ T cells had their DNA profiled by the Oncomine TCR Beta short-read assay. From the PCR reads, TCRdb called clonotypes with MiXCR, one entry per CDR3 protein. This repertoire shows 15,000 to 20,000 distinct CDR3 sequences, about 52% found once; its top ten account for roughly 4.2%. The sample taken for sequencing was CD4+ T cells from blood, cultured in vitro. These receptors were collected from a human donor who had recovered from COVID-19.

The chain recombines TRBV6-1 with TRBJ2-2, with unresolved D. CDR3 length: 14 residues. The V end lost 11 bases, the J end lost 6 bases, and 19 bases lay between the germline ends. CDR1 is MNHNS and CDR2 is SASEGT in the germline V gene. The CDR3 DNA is TGTGCCTCCACGACGTTGGGTTTGGCCGGGGAGCTGTTTTTT. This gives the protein CASTTLGLAGELFF.

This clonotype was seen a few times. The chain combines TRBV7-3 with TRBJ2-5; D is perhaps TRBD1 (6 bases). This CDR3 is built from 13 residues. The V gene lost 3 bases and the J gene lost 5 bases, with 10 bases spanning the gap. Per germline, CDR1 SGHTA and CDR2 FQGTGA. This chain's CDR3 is CASSFSGVETQYF. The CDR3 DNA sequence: TGTGCCAGCAGCTTTTCAGGGGTCGAGACCCAGTACTTC.

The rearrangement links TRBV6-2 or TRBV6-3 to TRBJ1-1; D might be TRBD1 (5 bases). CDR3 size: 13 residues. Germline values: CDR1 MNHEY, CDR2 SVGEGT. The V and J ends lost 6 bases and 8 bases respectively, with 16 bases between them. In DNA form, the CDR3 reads TGTGCCAGCAGGGTGGGGGGAGCGGGAGAAGCTTTCTTT. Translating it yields CASRVGGAGEAFF.

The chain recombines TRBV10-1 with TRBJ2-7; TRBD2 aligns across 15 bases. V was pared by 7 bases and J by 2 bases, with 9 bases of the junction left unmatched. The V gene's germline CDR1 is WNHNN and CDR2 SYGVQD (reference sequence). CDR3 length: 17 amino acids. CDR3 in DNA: TGCGCCAGCACAGGGACTAGCGGGAGGCTAGGGGCCTACGAGCAGTACTTC. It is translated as CASTGTSGRLGAYEQYF.

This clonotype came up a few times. The CDR3 sequence: CASRQGGNQPQHF. The CDR3 nucleotides are TGTGCCAGTCGTCAGGGAGGCAATCAGCCCCAGCATTTT. The chain recombines TRBV19 with TRBJ1-5; a weak D match, TRBD1 (5 bases). The CDR3 length is 13 residues. The germline CDR1 and CDR2 sequences are LNHDA and SQIVND (reference sequence). V lost 8 bases and J lost 2, with 10 bases in between.